Presented here are 4 T cell receptor beta chains from one specimen sequenced in a study of blood T cell repertoires in COVID-19. Profiling relied on immunoSEQ multiplex PCR, and the TCRdb table lists in-frame clones only, not all of them. Of about 42,000 clones in the sample, roughly 80% were seen once. Sequencing was done on a sample of peripheral blood. The origin of the receptors is a woman in her 70s with acute or convalescent COVID-19.

V usage is TRBV28 and J usage is TRBJ1-5; D is perhaps TRBD1 (6 bases). With 1 base removed from V and 4 bases from J, the gap between germline ends came to 17 bases. There are 17 residues in the CDR3. CDR1 and CDR2 from the germline V gene are MDHEN and SYDVKM. The CDR3 here is CASSLFFHRVGNQPQHF. The CDR3, as DNA: TGTGCCAGCAGTTTATTTTTCCACAGGGTTGGGAATCAGCCCCAGCATTTT.

This chain uses TRBV3-1 (or the pseudogene TRBV3-2) with TRBJ2-3, with D possibly being TRBD1 (6 bases). Trimming cost V 0 bases and J 11 bases, with 21 bases left between them. The CDR3 contains 16 residues. CDR1 and CDR2 (germline): LGHDT, YNNKEL (reference sequence). In DNA, the CDR3 is TGTGCCAGCAGCCAAGAAACAGGGTCCGGGACCGCCGAGCAGTATTTT. The encoded protein is CASSQETGSGTAEQYF.

V gene TRBV6-4 combines with J gene TRBJ1-5; D gene ambiguous. The CDR3 is made up of 13 amino acids. Trimming left V 5 bases short and J 0 bases short, with 5 bases between. Germline CDR1 MRHNA, CDR2 SNTAGT. The CDR3 DNA reads TGTGCCAGCAGTCAGGATAGCAATCAGCCCCAGCATTTT. It yields the protein CASSQDSNQPQHF.

This clone was seen a single time. The V gene is TRBV28, the J gene TRBJ1-2; 9 bases fit TRBD1. The trim removed 5 bases at V and 5 bases at J, leaving 12 bases unmatched. The CDR3 length is 16 residues. Germline V CDR1 and CDR2: MDHEN, SYDVKM. The CDR3 sequence is CASSAPKGQGTYGYTF. The CDR3 DNA follows: TGTGCCAGCAGTGCTCCAAAGGGACAGGGAACATATGGCTACACCTTC.